What follows describes a single T cell receptor (beta chain). Its specificity is unknown. The record originates from a study of long-term antiretroviral therapy in people with HIV. Germline V CDR1 and CDR2: MDHEN, SYDVKM. V was pared by 6 bases and J by 6 bases, with 14 bases of the junction left unmatched. The CDR3 length is 16 residues. Study-level findings and limits: Drawn between the mid-2000s and the late 2010s, the blood was possibly obtained under older ART regimens.

Going into DNA extraction, samples held roughly 0.85-11 million cryopreserved PBMC. The immunoSEQ assay was v3.0, run at survey level. Profiling relied on immunoSEQ multiplex PCR, and the TCRdb table lists in-frame clones only, not all of them. Among some 26,000 clones listed, approximately 85% were seen once. The receptor was isolated from a man aged 50-60 years with HIV. This chain joins TRBV28 and TRBJ2-3; 8 bases align to TRBD2. Sequences were derived from unsorted PBMCs, sampled 2.9 years after starting antiretroviral therapy. CDR3 bases: TGTGCCAGCAGACCCAACGGGGGGGCCGGTTTGGATACGCAGTATTTT. It yields the protein CASRPNGGAGLDTQYF. Complete variable domain (other parts from reference TRBV28 and TRBJ2-3): DVKVTQSSRYLVKRTGEKVFLECVQDMDHENMFWYRQDPGLGLRLIYFSYDVKMKEKGDIPEGYSVSREKKERFSLILESASTNQTSMYLCASRPNGGAGLDTQYFGPGTRLTVL.